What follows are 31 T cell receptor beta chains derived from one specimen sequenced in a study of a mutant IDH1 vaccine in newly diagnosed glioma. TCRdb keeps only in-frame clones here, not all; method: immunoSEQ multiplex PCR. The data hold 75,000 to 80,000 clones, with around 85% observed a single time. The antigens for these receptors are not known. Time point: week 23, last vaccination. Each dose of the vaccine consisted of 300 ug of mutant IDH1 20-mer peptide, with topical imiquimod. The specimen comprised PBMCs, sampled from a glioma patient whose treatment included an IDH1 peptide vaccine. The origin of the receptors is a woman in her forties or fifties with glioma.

DNA of the CDR3: TGCGCCAGCAGCTTTGCGGCAGGGCCTGAAAAACTGTTTTTT. This sequence encodes CASSFAAGPEKLFF. The chain couples TRBV5-1 to TRBJ1-4, with D maybe TRBD1 (5 bases). V was cut by 2 bases and J by 7 bases, with 12 bases left in between. This CDR3 comprises 14 residues. Per the germline V gene, CDR1 is SGHRS and CDR2 is YFSETQ. The variable domain in full, with the rest retrieved from reference TRBV5-1 and TRBJ1-4, is KAGVTQTPRYLIKTRGQQVTLSCSPISGHRSVSWYQQTPGQGLQFLFEYFSETQRNKGNFPGRFSGRQFSNSRSEMNVSTLELGDSALYLCASSFAAGPEKLFFGSGTQLSVL.

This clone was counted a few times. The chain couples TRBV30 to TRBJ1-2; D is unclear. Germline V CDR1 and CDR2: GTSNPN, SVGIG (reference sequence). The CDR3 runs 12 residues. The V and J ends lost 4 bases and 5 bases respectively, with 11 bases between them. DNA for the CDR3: TGTGCCTGGACCCTGACGGGGTATGGCTACACCTTC. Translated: CAWTLTGYGYTF.

The CDR3 is CAISESVYGYTF. The CDR3 DNA reads as TGTGCCATCAGTGAGAGTGTGTATGGCTACACCTTC. The rearrangement links TRBV10-3 to TRBJ1-2, with D uncertain. In germline, CDR1 is ENHRY, CDR2 SYGVKD. Trimming removed 2 bases from V and 5 bases from J, with 6 bases in between. The CDR3 consists of 12 residues.

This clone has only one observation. The CDR3 loop reads CASSQLQGTDYGYTF. The CDR3 coding sequence is TGCGCCAGCAGCCAGTTACAGGGGACCGATTATGGCTACACCTTC. The rearrangement joins TRBV5-1 to TRBJ1-2; 7 nucleotides line up with TRBD1. J gave up 5 bases and V 4 bases, and 11 bases lay outside the gene matches. This CDR3 comprises 15 residues. Germline V lookup: CDR1 SGHRS, CDR2 YFSETQ.

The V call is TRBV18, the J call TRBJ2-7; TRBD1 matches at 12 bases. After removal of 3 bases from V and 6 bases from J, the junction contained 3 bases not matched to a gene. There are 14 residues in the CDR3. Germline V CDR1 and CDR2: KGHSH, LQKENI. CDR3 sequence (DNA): TGTGCCAGCTCACCCGGGACAGGGGGCGTCGAGCAGTACTTC. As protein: CASSPGTGGVEQYF. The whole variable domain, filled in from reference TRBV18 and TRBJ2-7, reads NAGVMQNPRHLVRRRGQEARLRCSPMKGHSHVYWYRQLPEEGLKFMVYLQKENIIDESGMPKERFSAEFPKEGPSILRIQQVVRGDSAAYFCASSPGTGGVEQYFGPGTRLTVT.

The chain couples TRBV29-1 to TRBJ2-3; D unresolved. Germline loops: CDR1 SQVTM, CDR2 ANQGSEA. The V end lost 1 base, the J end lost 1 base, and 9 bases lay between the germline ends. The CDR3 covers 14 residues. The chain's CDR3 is CSVEGSSGTDTQYF. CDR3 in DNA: TGCAGCGTTGAAGGATCCTCGGGCACAGATACGCAGTATTTT.

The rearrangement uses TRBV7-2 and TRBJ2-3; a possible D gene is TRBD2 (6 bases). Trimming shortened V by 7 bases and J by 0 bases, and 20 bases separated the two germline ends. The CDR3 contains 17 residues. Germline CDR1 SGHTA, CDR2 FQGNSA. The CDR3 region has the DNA TGTGCCAGCACCCCCGGGGGAGGAATTACTAGCACAGATACGCAGTATTTT. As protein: CASTPGGGITSTDTQYF.

The CDR3 nucleotides are TGCGCCAGCAGTGCGGCAGCGGGCACCGGGGAGCTGTTTTTT. This encodes CASSAAAGTGELFF. The gene calls are TRBV10-1 and TRBJ2-2; D is perhaps TRBD2 (6 bases). This CDR3 is built from 14 residues. V was cut by 4 bases and J by 4 bases, with 10 bases left in between. Germline CDR1 WNHNN, CDR2 SYGVQD (reference sequence).

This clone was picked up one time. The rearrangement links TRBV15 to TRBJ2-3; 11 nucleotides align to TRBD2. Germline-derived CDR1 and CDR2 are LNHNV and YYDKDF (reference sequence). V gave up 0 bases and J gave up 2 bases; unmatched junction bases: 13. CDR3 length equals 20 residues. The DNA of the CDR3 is TGTGCCACCAGCAGAGAACTAGCGGGAGAATTGTCCCTGATCACAGATACGCAGTATTTT. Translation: CATSRELAGELSLITDTQYF.

Written as DNA, the CDR3 is TGTGCCATCAGGGACAGCTCCTACGAGCAGTACTTC. Its protein is CAIRDSSYEQYF. The rearrangement links TRBV10-3 to TRBJ2-7; tentative D call: TRBD1 (6 bases). Germline loops: CDR1 ENHRY, CDR2 SYGVKD. V lost 6 bases and J 0 bases, leaving 6 bases between the germline ends. The CDR3 totals 12 residues.

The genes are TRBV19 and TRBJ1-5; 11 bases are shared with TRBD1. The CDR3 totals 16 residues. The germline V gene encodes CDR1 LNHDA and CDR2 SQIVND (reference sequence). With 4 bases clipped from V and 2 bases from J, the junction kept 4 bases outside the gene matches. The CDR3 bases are TGTGCCAGTAGTACCGGGACAGGGGGACGCAATCAGCCCCAGCATTTT. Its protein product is CASSTGTGGRNQPQHF.

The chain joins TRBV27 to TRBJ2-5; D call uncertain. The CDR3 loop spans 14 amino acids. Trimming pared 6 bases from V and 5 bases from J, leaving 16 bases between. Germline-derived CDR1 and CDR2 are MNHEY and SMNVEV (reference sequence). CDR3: CASSPSRVRETQYF. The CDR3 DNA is TGTGCCAGCAGCCCGAGTAGGGTTAGGGAGACCCAGTACTTC.

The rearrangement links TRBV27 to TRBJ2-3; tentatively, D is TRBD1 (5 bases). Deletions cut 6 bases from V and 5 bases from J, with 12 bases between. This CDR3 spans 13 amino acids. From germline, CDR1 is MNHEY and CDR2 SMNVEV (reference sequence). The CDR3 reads CASRPQGRDTQYF. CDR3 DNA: TGTGCCAGCAGACCTCAGGGTAGAGATACGCAGTATTTT.

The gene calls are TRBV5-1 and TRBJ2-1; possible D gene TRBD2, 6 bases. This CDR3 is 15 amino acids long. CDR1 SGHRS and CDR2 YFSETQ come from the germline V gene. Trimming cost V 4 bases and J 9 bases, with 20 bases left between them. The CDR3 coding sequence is TGCGCCAGCAGCCGCCAGGCCCAGGAGGGAGGTGAGCAGTTCTTC. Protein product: CASSRQAQEGGEQFF.

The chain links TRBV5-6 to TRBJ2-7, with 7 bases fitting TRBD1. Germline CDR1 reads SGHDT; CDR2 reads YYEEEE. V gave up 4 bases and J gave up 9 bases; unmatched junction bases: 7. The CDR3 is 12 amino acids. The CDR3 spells CASSVTGLGQYF. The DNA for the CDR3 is TGTGCCAGCAGCGTGACAGGGTTGGGGCAGTACTTC.

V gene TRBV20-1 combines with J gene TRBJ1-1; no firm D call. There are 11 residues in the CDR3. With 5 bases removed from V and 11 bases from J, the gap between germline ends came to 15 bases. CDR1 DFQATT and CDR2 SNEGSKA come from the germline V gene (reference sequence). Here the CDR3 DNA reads TGCAGTGCTTTCGGTGAGGTGGTTGCTTTCTTT. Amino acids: CSAFGEVVAFF.

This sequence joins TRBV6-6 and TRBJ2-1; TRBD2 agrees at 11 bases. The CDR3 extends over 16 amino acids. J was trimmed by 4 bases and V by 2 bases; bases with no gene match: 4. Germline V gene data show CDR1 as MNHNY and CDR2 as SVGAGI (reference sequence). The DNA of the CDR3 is TGTGCCAGCAGTTACCCCGGACTAGCGGGTTACAATGAGCAGTTCTTC. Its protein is CASSYPGLAGYNEQFF.

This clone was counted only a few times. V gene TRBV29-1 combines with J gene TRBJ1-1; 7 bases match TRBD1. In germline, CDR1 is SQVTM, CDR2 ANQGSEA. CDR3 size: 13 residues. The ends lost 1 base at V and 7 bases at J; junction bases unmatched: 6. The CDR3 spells CSVEGGQRLEAFF. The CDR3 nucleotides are TGCAGCGTTGAAGGGGGACAGCGCCTTGAAGCTTTCTTT.

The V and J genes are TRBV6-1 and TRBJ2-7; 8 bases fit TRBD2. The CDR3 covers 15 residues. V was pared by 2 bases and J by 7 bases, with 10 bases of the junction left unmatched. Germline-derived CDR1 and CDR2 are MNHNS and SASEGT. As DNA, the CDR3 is TGTGCCAGCAGTGAAAGTAGCGGGACGGTGGGGGAGCAGTACTTC. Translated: CASSESSGTVGEQYF.

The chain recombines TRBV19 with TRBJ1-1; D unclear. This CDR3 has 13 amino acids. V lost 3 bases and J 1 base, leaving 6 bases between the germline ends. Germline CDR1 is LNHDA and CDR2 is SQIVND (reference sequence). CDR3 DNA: TGTGCCAGTAGTATTTCGGGGAACACTGAAGCTTTCTTT. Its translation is CASSISGNTEAFF.

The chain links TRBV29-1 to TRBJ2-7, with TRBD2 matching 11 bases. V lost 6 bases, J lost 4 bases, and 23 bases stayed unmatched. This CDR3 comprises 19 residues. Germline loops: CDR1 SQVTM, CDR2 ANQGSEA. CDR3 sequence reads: CSVLKLSSGRLTPHYEQYF. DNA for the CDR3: TGCAGCGTACTAAAACTATCTAGCGGGAGGTTAACCCCCCATTACGAGCAGTACTTC.

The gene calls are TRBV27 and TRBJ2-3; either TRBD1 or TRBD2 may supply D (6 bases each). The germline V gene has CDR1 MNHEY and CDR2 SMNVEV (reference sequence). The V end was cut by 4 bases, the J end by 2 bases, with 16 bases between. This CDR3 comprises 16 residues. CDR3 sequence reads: CASSYRRGLDTDTQYF. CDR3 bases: TGTGCCAGCAGTTATCGACGGGGGCTCGACACAGATACGCAGTATTTT.

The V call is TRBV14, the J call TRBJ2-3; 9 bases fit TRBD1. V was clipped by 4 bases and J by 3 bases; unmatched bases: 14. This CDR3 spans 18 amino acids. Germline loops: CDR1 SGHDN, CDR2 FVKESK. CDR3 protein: CASSLDLPGQGWTDTQYF. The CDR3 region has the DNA TGTGCCAGCAGCCTAGATTTGCCGGGACAGGGTTGGACAGATACGCAGTATTTT.

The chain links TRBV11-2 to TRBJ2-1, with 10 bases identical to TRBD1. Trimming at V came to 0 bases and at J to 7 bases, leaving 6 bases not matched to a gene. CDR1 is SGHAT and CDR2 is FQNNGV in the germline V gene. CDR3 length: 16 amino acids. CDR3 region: CASSLEIGTGANEQFF. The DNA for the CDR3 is TGTGCCAGCAGCTTAGAAATAGGGACAGGGGCAAATGAGCAGTTCTTC. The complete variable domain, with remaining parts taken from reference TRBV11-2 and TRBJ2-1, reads EAGVAQSPRYKIIEKRQSVAFWCNPISGHATLYWYQQILGQGPKLLIQFQNNGVVDDSQLPKDRFSAERLKGVDSTLKIQPAKLEDSAVYLCASSLEIGTGANEQFFGPGTRLTVL.

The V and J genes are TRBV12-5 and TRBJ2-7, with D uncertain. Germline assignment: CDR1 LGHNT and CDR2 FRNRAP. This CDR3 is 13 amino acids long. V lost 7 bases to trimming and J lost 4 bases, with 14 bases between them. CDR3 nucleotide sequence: TGTGCTAGTGCCTTTGGGCAGCCTTACGAGCAGTACTTC. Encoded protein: CASAFGQPYEQYF.

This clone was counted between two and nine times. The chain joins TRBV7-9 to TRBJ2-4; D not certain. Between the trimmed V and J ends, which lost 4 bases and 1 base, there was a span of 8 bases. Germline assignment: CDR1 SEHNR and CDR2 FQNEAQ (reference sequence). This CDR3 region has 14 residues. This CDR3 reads CASSSPLAKNIQYF. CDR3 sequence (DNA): TGTGCCAGCAGCTCACCCTTGGCCAAAAACATTCAGTACTTC. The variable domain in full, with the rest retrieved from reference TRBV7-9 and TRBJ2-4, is DTGVSQNPRHKITKRGQNVTFRCDPISEHNRLYWYRQTLGQGPEFLTYFQNEAQLEKSRLLSDRFSAERPKGSFSTLEIQRTEQGDSAMYLCASSSPLAKNIQYFGAGTRLSVL.

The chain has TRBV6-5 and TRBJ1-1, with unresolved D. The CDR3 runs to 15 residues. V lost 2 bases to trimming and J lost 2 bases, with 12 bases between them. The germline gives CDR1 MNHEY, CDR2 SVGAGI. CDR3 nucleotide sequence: TGTGCCAGCAGTTACCCCACAGACTTTAACACTGAAGCTTTCTTT. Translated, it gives CASSYPTDFNTEAFF.

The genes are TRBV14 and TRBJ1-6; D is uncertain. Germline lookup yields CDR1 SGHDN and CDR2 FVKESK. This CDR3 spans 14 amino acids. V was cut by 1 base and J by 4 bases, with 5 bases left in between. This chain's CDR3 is CASSQGGYNSPLHF. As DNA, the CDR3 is TGTGCCAGCAGCCAAGGAGGGTATAATTCACCCCTCCACTTT.

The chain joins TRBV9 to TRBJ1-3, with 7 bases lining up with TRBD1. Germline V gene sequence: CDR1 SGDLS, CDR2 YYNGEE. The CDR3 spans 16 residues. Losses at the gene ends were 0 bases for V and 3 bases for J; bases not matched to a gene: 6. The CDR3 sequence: CASSVGPGGGGNTIYF. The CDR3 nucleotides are TGTGCCAGCAGCGTAGGCCCAGGGGGAGGTGGAAACACCATATATTTT.

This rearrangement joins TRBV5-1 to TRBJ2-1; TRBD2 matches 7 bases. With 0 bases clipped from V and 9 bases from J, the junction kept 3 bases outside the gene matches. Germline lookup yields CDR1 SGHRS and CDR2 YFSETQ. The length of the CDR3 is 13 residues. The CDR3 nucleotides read TGCGCCAGCAGCTTGGGAGGGGAGGGTGAGCAGTTCTTC. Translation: CASSLGGEGEQFF.

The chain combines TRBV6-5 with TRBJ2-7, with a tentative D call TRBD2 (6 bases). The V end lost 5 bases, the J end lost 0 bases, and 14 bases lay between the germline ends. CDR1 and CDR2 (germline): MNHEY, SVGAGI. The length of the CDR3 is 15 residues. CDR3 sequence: CASSPRAGNSYEQYF. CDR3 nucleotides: TGTGCCAGCAGTCCAAGGGCGGGAAACTCCTACGAGCAGTACTTC.